The clone carrying this T cell receptor beta chain occurred many times. The CDR3 runs 12 residues. Trimming took 9 bases from V and 2 from J, leaving 8 bases between them. The germline V gene encodes CDR1 KGHDR and CDR2 SFDVKD. The sample is drawn from a study of T-cell memory formation after mild COVID-19. TCRdb re-derived calls from the 5' RACE reads in MiXCR, one entry per CDR3 protein. The sample shows 40,000 to 60,000 distinct CDR3 sequences, 9.3% of them seen only once. The chain uses TRBV24-1 and TRBJ2-3; D may be TRBD1 or TRBD2 (5 bases each). Sequenced sample: PBMCs or a T cell subset sorted from them (not recorded which). This sequence was found in an adult woman who had mild COVID-19 (a few samples of this study predate the infection). Cell type and time point are not known. The CDR3 DNA reads TGTGCCACCGCCGGGACCACAGATACGCAGTATTTT. Amino acids: CATAGTTDTQYF.